Presented here are 16 T cell receptor beta chains from one specimen sequenced in a study of T-cell reconstitution after alpha-beta-depleted transplantation in children. Preparation of the TCRbeta library was carried out with unique molecular identifiers. TCRdb reprocessed the PCR reads via MiXCR and lists one record per CDR3 protein. The sample consists of approximately 200,000 distinct CDR3 sequences, about 14% of them appearing once. The sequencing used PBMCs from the stem cell graft donor, collected from the stem cell graft. The origin of the receptors is a human donor who donated a stem cell graft to a child with acute lymphoblastic leukemia.

This clonotype was detected a few times. The rearrangement uses TRBV7-9 and TRBJ1-1; possible D gene TRBD1, 6 bases. CDR1 and CDR2 (germline): SEHNR, FQNEAQ (reference sequence). V dropped 2 bases and J dropped 3 bases, with 13 bases sitting between them. The CDR3 runs to 15 residues. The CDR3 DNA sequence: TGTGCCAGCAGCTTATTGGCGGGGGCGGACACTGAAGCTTTCTTT. This encodes CASSLLAGADTEAFF. The full variable domain, completed using reference TRBV7-9 and TRBJ1-1, is DTGVSQNPRHKITKRGQNVTFRCDPISEHNRLYWYRQTLGQGPEFLTYFQNEAQLEKSRLLSDRFSAERPKGSFSTLEIQRTEQGDSAMYLCASSLLAGADTEAFFGQGTRLTVV.

This clonotype was counted only a few times. The rearrangement links TRBV29-1 to TRBJ1-2; maybe TRBD1 (6 bases). Trimming pared 5 bases from V and 5 bases from J, leaving 18 bases between. Per the germline V gene, CDR1 is SQVTM and CDR2 is ANQGSEA. The CDR3 has 14 residues. In DNA, the CDR3 is TGCAGCGTTTCTTACCGACAGGATCGGTATGGCTACACCTTC. This codes for CSVSYRQDRYGYTF. The full variable domain, completed using reference TRBV29-1 and TRBJ1-2, is SAVISQKPSRDICQRGTSLTIQCQVDSQVTMMFWYRQQPGQSLTLIATANQGSEATYESGFVIDKFPISRPNLTFSTLTVSNMSPEDSSIYLCSVSYRQDRYGYTFGSGTRLTVV.

A few counts support this clonotype. The V call is TRBV5-1, the J call TRBJ2-1; the D is unclear. V lost 0 bases and J lost 2, with 9 bases in between. Germline-derived CDR1 and CDR2 are SGHRS and YFSETQ. CDR3 length: 15 amino acids. The CDR3 reads CASSLVDPAYNEQFF. The CDR3 nucleotides read TGCGCCAGCAGCTTGGTGGACCCGGCCTACAATGAGCAGTTCTTC.

This clonotype has at least ten counts. The rearrangement uses TRBV12-3 or TRBV12-4 and TRBJ1-2; D unresolved. The CDR3 runs to 14 residues. Trimming removed 10 bases from V and 2 bases from J, with 17 bases in between. The CDR3 coding sequence is TGTGCCACCTCAGAAGAGGACGGCAACTATGGCTACACCTTC. It yields the protein CATSEEDGNYGYTF.

V and J are TRBV29-1 and TRBJ2-1; 9 bases align to TRBD2. V gave up 6 bases and J gave up 0 bases; unmatched junction bases: 3. Germline loops: CDR1 SQVTM, CDR2 ANQGSEA. CDR3 length: 14 residues. The CDR3 protein is CSVRLAVSYNEQFF. The CDR3 region has the DNA TGCAGCGTAAGACTAGCGGTCTCCTACAATGAGCAGTTCTTC.

This clonotype has ten or more counts. This sequence joins TRBV20-1 and TRBJ2-1; 9 nucleotides agree with TRBD1. The length of the CDR3 is 17 residues. CDR1 is DFQATT, CDR2 SNEGSKA, per germline (reference sequence). The J segment lost 0 bases and the V segment lost 3 bases, leaving 9 bases of the junction unmatched. The CDR3 protein is CSARGPGTGFSYNEQFF. The CDR3 region has the DNA TGCAGTGCTAGGGGCCCAGGGACAGGGTTCTCCTACAATGAGCAGTTCTTC.

This clonotype was detected ten times or more. Written as DNA, the CDR3 is TGCAGTGCTAGACCGAACTACAATGAGCAGTTCTTC. It translates to CSARPNYNEQFF. This chain uses TRBV20-1 with TRBJ2-1, with D uncertain. The CDR3 sequence is 12 residues long. V lost 2 bases, J lost 3 bases, and 5 bases lay in between. Germline V lookup: CDR1 DFQATT, CDR2 SNEGSKA (reference sequence).

CDR3 nucleotide sequence: TGCGCCAGCAGCTTGGCCTCACTGAACACCGGGGAGCTGTTTTTT. It is translated as CASSLASLNTGELFF. This sequence joins TRBV5-1 and TRBJ2-2; no firm D call. CDR3 length: 15 residues. With 0 bases removed from V and 1 base from J, the gap between germline ends came to 7 bases. Germline CDR1 SGHRS, CDR2 YFSETQ.

This clonotype has at least ten counts. It is unclear where the CDR3 begins or ends on the DNA, so no DNA is shown, and the CDR3 is as TCRdb lists it. The V call is TRBV29-1, the J call TRBJ2-7; TRBD1, the D gene given by the table, was not confirmed from the DNA. Ends included, the CDR3 has 8 residues. Looked up from germline, CDR1 is SQVTM and CDR2 is ANQGSEA. CDR3 sequence: CSVGQGIF.

In this sample, this clonotype turned up many times. This chain connects TRBV20-1 to TRBJ2-3; D gene uncertain. The germline V gene has CDR1 DFQATT and CDR2 SNEGSKA (reference sequence). V was clipped by 0 bases and J by 7 bases, with 5 bases between them. This CDR3 is 11 amino acids long. The CDR3 DNA reads TGCAGTGCTAGAGATTCTTATACGCAGTATTTT. Its translation is CSARDSYTQYF.

The chain carries TRBV20-1 and TRBJ1-2; the D is unclear. V was clipped by 5 bases and J by 3 bases, with 16 bases between them. This CDR3 has 14 amino acids. Germline CDR1 and CDR2: DFQATT and SNEGSKA (reference sequence). CDR3 in DNA: TGCAGTGCTTCCCTATCTGGCAGCGACTATGGCTACACCTTC. Translation: CSASLSGSDYGYTF.

In its sample, this clonotype was seen a few times. The chain joins TRBV20-1 to TRBJ1-3; D is undetermined. The V end was cut by 3 bases, the J end by 4 bases, with 10 bases between. CDR3 length: 13 residues. Germline V gene lookup returns CDR1 DFQATT and CDR2 SNEGSKA (reference sequence). CDR3 sequence (DNA): TGCAGTGCTAGTGAATTTGGGGGAAACACCATATATTTT. It translates to CSASEFGGNTIYF.

The chain employs TRBV14 and TRBJ1-4; 7 nucleotides match TRBD1. The CDR3 runs 15 residues. V shed 1 base and J 7 bases; nucleotides not matched to a gene: 6. Germline CDR1 reads SGHDN; CDR2 reads FVKESK. CDR3 sequence (DNA): TGTGCCAGCAGCCAAGGCGGAACAGGGGTTGAAAAACTGTTTTTT. It translates to CASSQGGTGVEKLFF.

Many counts were recorded for this clonotype. The chain joins TRBV12-3 or TRBV12-4 to TRBJ2-1; no clear D. Trimming stripped 2 bases from V and 0 bases from J, with 20 bases between. The CDR3 is 19 amino acids. CDR3 nucleotide sequence: TGTGCCAGCAGTTTAAGAGCTGGCGTCGCCTTCAGCTCCTACAATGAGCAGTTCTTC. This gives the protein CASSLRAGVAFSSYNEQFF.

This clonotype was recorded at least ten times. The gene calls are TRBV10-3 and TRBJ1-1; 8 nucleotides agree with TRBD1. Germline CDR1 and CDR2: ENHRY and SYGVKD. The V and J ends lost 3 bases and 3 bases, in that order; junction bases with no gene match: 6. This CDR3 spans 15 amino acids. DNA for the CDR3: TGTGCCATCAGTGATGGACAGGGAGGGGACACTGAAGCTTTCTTT. It specifies CAISDGQGGDTEAFF.

Ten or more counts support this clonotype. In DNA, the CDR3 is TGTGCCAGCAGTTCCCACTCGACTAGCGGGAGTGTGACAGATACGCAGTATTTT. It yields the protein CASSSHSTSGSVTDTQYF. The rearrangement links TRBV28 to TRBJ2-3, with 12 bases aligning to TRBD2. CDR1 and CDR2 from the germline V gene are MDHEN and SYDVKM. The CDR3 consists of 18 residues. The junction had 11 bases not matched to a gene; V was cut back by 4 bases and J by 3 bases. Supplemented by reference TRBV28 and TRBJ2-3, the full variable domain reads DVKVTQSSRYLVKRTGEKVFLECVQDMDHENMFWYRQDPGLGLRLIYFSYDVKMKEKGDIPEGYSVSREKKERFSLILESASTNQTSMYLCASSSHSTSGSVTDTQYFGPGTRLTVL.